This T cell receptor beta chain originates from a study of T cell repertoires in cytomegalovirus infection. For the study at large: Public TCR beta signature analysis indicated the presence of both CMV infection and matching HLA type.

This CDR3 region has 14 residues. From germline, CDR1 is MNHEY and CDR2 SMNVEV (reference sequence). V lost 2 bases and J lost 3; bases outside the gene matches: 2. To note about this clonotype: Its specificity is not known.

Findings of the study overall: Summed frequency of public TCR beta families distinguished CMV carriers with the relevant HLA. HLA-C-restricted CMV-specific TCR beta clonotypes were dominant in the ex vivo response.

TCRdb recomputed calls from the reads with MiXCR, one row per CDR3 protein. This sample has 200,000 or so distinct CDR3 sequences; approximately 28% occur once, and the top ten carry approximately 30%. The material sequenced was PBMCs. The receptor was isolated from a human donor in good health (CMV status not recorded). Some clones in this sample may be carry-over from other donors' samples. This chain uses TRBV27 with TRBJ2-7; TRBD2 matches at 9 bases. CDR3 protein: CASSLAGGRYEQYF. CDR3 DNA sequence: TGTGCCAGCAGTTTAGCGGGGGGGCGCTACGAGCAGTACTTC.